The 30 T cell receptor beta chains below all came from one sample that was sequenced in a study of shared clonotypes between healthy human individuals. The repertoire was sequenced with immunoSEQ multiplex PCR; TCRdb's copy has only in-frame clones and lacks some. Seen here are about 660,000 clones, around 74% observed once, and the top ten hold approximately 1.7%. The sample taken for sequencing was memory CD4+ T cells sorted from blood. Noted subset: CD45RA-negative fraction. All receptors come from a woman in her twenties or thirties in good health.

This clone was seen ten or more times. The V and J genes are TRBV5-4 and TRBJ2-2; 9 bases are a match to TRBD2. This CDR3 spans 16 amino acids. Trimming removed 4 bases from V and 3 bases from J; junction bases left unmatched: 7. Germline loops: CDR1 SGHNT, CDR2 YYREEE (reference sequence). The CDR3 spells CASSLWTSAYTGELFF. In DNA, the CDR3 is TGTGCCAGCAGCCTGTGGACTAGCGCCTACACCGGGGAGCTGTTTTTT. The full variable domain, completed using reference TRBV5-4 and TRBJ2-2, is ETGVTQSPTHLIKTRGQQVTLRCSSQSGHNTVSWYQQALGQGPQFIFQYYREEENGRGNFPPRFSGLQFPNYSSELNVNALELDDSALYLCASSLWTSAYTGELFFGEGSRLTVL.

The DNA for the CDR3 is TGTGCCATCAGTGCTGGAAATAGCAATCAGCCCCAGCATTTT. Encoded protein: CAISAGNSNQPQHF. The J gene is TRBJ1-5, the V gene TRBV10-3; no clear D. V shed 4 bases and J shed 0 bases, with 7 bases lying between them. CDR1 and CDR2 (germline): ENHRY, SYGVKD. The CDR3 sequence is 14 residues long.

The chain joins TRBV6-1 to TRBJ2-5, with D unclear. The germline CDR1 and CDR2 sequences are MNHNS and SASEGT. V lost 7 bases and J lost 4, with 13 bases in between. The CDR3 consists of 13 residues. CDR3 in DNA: TGTGCCAGCATCTTGGACGGACCAGAGACCCAGTACTTC. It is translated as CASILDGPETQYF.

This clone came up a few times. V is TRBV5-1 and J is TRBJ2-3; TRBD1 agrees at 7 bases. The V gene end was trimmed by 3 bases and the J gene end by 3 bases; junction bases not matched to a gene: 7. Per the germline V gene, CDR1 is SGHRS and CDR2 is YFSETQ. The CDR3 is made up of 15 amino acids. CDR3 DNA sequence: TGCGCCAGCAGCTCCACGGGACAGATAACAGATACGCAGTATTTT. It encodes CASSSTGQITDTQYF.

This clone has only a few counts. The CDR3 DNA sequence: TGTGCCAGCAGCAAAGTAGCGGACTATCTTACAGATACGCAGTATTTT. Protein sequence: CASSKVADYLTDTQYF. V gene TRBV21-1 combines with J gene TRBJ2-3; the table's D call, TRBD2, was not checked against the DNA. TRBV21-1 represents a pseudogene. This CDR3 is built from 16 residues.

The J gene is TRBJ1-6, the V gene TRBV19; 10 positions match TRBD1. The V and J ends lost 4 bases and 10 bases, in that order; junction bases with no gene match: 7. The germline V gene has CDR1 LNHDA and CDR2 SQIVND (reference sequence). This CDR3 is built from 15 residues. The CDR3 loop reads CASSTTGGTGSPLHF. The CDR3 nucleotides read TGTGCCAGTAGTACGACAGGGGGCACAGGGTCACCCCTCCACTTT. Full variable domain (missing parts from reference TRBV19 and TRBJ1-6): DGGITQSPKYLFRKEGQNVTLSCEQNLNHDAMYWYRQDPGQGLRLIYYSQIVNDFQKGDIAEGYSVSREKKESFPLTVTSAQKNPTAFYLCASSTTGGTGSPLHFGNGTRLTVT.

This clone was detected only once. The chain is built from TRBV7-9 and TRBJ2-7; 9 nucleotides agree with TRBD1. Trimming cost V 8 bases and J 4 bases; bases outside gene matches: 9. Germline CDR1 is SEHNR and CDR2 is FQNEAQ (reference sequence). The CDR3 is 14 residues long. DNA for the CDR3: TGTGCCAGCGGTGCTGGACAGGGGACTTACGAGCAGTACTTC. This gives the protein CASGAGQGTYEQYF.

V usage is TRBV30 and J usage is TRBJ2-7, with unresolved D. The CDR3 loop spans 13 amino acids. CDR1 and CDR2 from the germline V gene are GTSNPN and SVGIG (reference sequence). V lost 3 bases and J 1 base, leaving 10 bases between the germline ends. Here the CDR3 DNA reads TGTGCCTGGAGAGCCCCCCCTTCCTACGAGCAGTACTTC. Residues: CAWRAPPSYEQYF.

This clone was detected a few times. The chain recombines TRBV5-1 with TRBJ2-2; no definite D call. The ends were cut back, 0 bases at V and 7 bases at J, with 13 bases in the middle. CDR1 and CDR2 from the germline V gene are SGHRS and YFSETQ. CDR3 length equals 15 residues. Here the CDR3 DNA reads TGCGCCAGCAGCTTGGAAGTGCCCCCCCGCGGGGAGCTGTTTTTT. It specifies CASSLEVPPRGELFF. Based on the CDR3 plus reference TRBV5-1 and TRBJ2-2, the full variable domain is KAGVTQTPRYLIKTRGQQVTLSCSPISGHRSVSWYQQTPGQGLQFLFEYFSETQRNKGNFPGRFSGRQFSNSRSEMNVSTLELGDSALYLCASSLEVPPRGELFFGEGSRLTVL.

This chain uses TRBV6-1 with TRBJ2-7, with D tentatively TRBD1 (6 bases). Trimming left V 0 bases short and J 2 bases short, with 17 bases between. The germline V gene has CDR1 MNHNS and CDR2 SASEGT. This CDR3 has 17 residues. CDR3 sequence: CASSEALGWQGPYEQYF. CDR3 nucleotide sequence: TGTGCCAGCAGTGAAGCGCTCGGGTGGCAGGGGCCCTACGAGCAGTACTTC.

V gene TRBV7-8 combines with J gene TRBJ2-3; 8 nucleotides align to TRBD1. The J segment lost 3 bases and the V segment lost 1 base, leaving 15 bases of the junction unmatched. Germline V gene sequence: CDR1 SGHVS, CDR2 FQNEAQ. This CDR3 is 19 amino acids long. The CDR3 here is CASSLVRLFGQGVTDTQYF. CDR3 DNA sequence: TGTGCCAGCAGCTTAGTTAGGCTTTTTGGACAGGGTGTTACAGATACGCAGTATTTT.

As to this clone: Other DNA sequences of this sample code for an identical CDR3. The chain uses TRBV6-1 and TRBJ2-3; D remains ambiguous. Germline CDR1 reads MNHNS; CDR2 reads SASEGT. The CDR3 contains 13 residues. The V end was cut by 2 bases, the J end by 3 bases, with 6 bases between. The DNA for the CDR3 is TGTGCCAGCAGTGAAAGTAGGACAGATACGCAGTATTTT. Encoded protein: CASSESRTDTQYF.

DNA of the CDR3: TGCGCCAGCAGCCAAGGAACGATTAGCAATCAGCCCCAGCATTTT. Amino acids: CASSQGTISNQPQHF. This chain joins TRBV4-1 and TRBJ1-5; no clear D gene. Trimming cost V 1 base and J 0 bases, with 7 bases left between them. This CDR3 spans 15 amino acids. Per germline, CDR1 MGHRA and CDR2 YSYEKL.

CDR3 amino acids: CACGGLAGGETQYF. The CDR3 bases are TGTGCGTGCGGGGGCCTAGCGGGAGGAGAGACCCAGTACTTC. The chain employs TRBV28 and TRBJ2-5, with 11 bases that match TRBD2. The CDR3 has 14 amino acids. Germline V gene sequence: CDR1 MDHEN, CDR2 SYDVKM.

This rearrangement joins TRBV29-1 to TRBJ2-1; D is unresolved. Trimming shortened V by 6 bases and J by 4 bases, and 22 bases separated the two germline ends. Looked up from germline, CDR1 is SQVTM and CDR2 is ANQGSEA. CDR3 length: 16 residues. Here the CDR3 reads CSVSFSRGSKYNEQFF. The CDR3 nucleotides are TGCAGCGTCTCATTCTCCCGTGGCAGTAAATACAATGAGCAGTTCTTC.

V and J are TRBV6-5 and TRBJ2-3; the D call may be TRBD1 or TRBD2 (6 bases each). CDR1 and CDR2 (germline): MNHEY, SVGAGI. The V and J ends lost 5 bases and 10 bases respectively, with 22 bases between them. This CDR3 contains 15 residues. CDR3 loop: CASSTFGGGETPQYF. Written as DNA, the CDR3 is TGTGCCAGCAGTACCTTCGGGGGCGGGGAGACGCCGCAGTATTTT.

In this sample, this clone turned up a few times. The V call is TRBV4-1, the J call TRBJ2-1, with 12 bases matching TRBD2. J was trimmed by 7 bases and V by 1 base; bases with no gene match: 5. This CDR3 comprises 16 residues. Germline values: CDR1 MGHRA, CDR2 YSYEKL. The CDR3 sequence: CASSQATSGRLNEQFF. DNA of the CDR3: TGCGCCAGCAGCCAAGCTACTAGCGGGAGGTTAAATGAGCAGTTCTTC.

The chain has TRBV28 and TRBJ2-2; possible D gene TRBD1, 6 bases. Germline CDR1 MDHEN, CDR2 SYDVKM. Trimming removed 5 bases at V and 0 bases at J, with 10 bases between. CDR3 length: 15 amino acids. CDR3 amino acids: CASSVGQSNTGELFF. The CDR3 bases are TGTGCCAGCAGTGTCGGACAGTCGAACACCGGGGAGCTGTTTTTT.

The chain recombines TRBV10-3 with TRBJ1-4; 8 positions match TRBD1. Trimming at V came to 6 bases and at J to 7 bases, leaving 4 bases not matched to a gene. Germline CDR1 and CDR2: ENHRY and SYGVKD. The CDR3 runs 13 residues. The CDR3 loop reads CAIRDRVREKLFF. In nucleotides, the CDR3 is TGTGCCATCAGGGACAGGGTCCGTGAAAAACTGTTTTTT.

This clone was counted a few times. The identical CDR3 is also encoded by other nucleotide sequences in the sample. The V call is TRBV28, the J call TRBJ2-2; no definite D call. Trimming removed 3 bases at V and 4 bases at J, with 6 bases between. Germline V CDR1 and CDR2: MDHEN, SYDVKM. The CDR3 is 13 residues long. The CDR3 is CASSLGSTGELFF. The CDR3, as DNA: TGTGCCAGCAGTTTGGGGTCCACCGGGGAGCTGTTTTTT. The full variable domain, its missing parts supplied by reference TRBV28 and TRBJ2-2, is DVKVTQSSRYLVKRTGEKVFLECVQDMDHENMFWYRQDPGLGLRLIYFSYDVKMKEKGDIPEGYSVSREKKERFSLILESASTNQTSMYLCASSLGSTGELFFGEGSRLTVL.

The CDR3 coding sequence is TGTGCAAGTCGCTCCTGCGGGTGCCGGAGAACCTACGAGCAGTACTTC. Protein: CASRSCGCRRTYEQYF. J is TRBJ2-7 and V is TRBV12-2; TRBD2 is taken as the D call from the table, unchecked against the DNA. TRBV12-2 is an annotated pseudogene. The CDR3 spans 16 residues.

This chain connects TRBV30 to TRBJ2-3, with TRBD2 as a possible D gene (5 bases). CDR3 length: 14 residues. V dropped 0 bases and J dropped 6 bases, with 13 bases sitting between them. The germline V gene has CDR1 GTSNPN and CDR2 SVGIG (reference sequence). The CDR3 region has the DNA TGTGCCTGGAGTGTATTCCGGGGATCGGATACGCAGTATTTT. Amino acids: CAWSVFRGSDTQYF.

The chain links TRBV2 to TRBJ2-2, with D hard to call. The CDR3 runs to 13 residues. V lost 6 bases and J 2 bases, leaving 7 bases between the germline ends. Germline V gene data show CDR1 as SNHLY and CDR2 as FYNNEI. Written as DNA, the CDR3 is TGTGCCAGCAGACAGTCTAACACCGGGGAGCTGTTTTTT. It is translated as CASRQSNTGELFF.

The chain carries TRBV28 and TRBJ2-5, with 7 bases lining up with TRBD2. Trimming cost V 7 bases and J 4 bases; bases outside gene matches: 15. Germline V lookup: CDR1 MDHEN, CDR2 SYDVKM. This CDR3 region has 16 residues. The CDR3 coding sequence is TGTGCCAGCAATACTGGGGGGGAGAAGGATGGAGAGACCCAGTACTTC. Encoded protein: CASNTGGEKDGETQYF.

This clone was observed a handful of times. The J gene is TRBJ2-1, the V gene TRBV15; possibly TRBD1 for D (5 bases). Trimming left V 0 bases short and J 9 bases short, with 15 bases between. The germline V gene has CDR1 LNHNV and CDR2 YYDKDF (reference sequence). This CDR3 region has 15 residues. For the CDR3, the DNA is TGTGCCACCAGCAGAGAAGATGGCAGGGCCATTGAGCAGTTCTTC. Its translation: CATSREDGRAIEQFF.

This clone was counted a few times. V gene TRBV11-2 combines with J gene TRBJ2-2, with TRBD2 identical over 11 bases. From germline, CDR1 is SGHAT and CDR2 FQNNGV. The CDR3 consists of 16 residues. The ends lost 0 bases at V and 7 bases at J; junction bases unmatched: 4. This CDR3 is CASSLDLAGGFGELFF. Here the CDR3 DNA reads TGTGCCAGCAGCTTAGATCTAGCGGGAGGATTCGGGGAGCTGTTTTTT.

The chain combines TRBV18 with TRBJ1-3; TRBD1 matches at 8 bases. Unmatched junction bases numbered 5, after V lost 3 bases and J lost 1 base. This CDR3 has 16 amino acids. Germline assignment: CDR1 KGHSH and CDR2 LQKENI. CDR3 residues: CASSPGQAQSGNTIYF. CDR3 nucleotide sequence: TGTGCCAGCTCACCGGGACAGGCACAATCTGGAAACACCATATATTTT.

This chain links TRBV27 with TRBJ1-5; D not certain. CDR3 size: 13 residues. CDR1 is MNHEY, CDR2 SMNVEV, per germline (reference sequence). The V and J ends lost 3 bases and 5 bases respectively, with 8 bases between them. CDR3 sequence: CASSLWAHQPQHF. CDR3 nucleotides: TGTGCCAGCAGTTTGTGGGCACATCAGCCCCAGCATTTT.

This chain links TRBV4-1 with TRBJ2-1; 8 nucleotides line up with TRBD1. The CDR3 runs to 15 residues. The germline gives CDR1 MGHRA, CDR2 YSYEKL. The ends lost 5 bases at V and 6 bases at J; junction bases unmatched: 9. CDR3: CASSFGQGWTNEQFF. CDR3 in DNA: TGCGCCAGCAGCTTCGGACAGGGATGGACCAATGAGCAGTTCTTC.

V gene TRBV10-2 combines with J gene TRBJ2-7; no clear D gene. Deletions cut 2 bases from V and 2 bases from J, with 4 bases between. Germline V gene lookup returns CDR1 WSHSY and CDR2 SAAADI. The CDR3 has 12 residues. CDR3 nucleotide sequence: TGCGCCAGCAGTGAGCCCACCTACGAGCAGTACTTC. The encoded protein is CASSEPTYEQYF.